This TCR beta chain was observed in a study of siplizumab effects on memory and regulatory T cells. Overall study findings and caveats: Proliferating clones, CD4+ or CD8+, lacked an assignable naive or memory phenotype in roughly 75-95% of cases. Suppressive activity of Tregs proliferating in siplizumab cultures remained unconfirmed. Solely a minor proportion of alloreactive clones could be assigned to unstimulated subsets.

V was trimmed by 8 bases and J by 0 bases, leaving 13 bases between them. The CDR3 loop spans 14 amino acids. Germline loops: CDR1 SNHLY, CDR2 FYNNEI. This clone showed up just once. Its antigen remains unidentified. Every sample had roughly 9.1 x 10^4 of its TCR templates assayed. Sequencing was performed with immunoSEQ multiplex PCR; in TCRdb, only in-frame clones are kept and a portion is missing. There are about 87,000 clones in the sample; roughly 89% occur only once, and roughly 1.4% lies in the top ten. This chain connects TRBV2 to TRBJ1-1; D perhaps matches TRBD1 (6 bases). The source of this sequence is a human donor in good health. Sequencing was performed on Tregs sorted from blood. The CDR3 DNA is TGTGCCAGCGGTTACAGGGCTATGAACACTGAAGCTTTCTTT. Amino acids: CASGYRAMNTEAFF.